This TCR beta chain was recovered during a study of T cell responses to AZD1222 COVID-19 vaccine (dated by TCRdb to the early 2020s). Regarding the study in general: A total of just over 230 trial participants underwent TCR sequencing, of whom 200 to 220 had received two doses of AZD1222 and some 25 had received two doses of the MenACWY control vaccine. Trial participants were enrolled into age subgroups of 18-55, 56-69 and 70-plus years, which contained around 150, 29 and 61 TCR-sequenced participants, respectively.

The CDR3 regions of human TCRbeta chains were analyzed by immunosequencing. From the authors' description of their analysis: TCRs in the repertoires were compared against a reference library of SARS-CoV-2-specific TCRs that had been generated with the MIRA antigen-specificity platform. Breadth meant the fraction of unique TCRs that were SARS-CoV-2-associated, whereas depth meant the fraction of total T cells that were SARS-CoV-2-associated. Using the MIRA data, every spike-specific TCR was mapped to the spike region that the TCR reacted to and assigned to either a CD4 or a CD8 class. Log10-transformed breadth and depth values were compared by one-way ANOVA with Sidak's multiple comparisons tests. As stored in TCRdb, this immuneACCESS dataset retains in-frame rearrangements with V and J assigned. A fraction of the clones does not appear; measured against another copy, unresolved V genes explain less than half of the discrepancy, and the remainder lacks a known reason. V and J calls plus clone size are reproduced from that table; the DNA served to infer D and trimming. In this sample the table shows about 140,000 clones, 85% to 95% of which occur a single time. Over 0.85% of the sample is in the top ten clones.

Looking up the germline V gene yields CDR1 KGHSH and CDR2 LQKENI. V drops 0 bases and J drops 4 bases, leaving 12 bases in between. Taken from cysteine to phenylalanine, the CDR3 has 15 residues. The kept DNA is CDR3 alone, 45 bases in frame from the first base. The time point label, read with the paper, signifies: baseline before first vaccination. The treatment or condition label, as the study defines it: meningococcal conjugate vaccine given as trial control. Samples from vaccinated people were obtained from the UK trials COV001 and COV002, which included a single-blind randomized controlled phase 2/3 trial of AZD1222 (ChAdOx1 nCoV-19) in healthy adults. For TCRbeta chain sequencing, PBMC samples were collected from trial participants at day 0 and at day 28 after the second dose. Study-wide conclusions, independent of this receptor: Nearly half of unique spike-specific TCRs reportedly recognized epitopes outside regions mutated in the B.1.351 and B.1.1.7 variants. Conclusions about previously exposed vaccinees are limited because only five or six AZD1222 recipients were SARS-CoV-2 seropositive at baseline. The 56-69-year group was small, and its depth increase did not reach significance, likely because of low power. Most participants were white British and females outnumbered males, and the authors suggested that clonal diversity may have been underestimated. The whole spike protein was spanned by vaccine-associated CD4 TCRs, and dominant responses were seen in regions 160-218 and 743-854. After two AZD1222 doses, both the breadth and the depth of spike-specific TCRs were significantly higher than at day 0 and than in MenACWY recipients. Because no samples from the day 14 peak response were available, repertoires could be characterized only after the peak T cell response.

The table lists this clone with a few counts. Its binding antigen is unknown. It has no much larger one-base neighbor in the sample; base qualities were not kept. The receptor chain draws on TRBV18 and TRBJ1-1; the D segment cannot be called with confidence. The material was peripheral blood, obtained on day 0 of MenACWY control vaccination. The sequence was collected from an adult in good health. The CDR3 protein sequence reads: CASSPPGGPATEAFF. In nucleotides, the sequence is TGTGCCAGCTCACCACCGGGAGGTCCTGCCACTGAAGCTTTCTTT.